A selection of T cell receptor beta chains follows, all from one sample in a study of Ad26.COV2.S vaccination and SARS-CoV-2 variants. The assay was immunoSEQ multiplex PCR, and TCRdb's table has in-frame clones only and misses some. Of approximately 360,000 clones listed, 83% were seen once; the top ten hold 7% to 9.5%. The sequences come from peripheral blood, collected in a trial of Ad26.COV2.S vaccine versus placebo. These TCRs come from a person aged 18-65 years who received the Ad26.COV2.S COVID-19 vaccine or a placebo. CDR3s leave out the opening cysteine and the closing phenylalanine or tryptophan. Each record gives: V gene, CDR3 length, J gene, CDR3 protein.

v_call: TRBV6-5
cdr3_length: 11
j_call: TRBJ1-2
cdr3_aa: ASNNMGGTGYT

v_call: TRBV4-1
cdr3_length: 13
j_call: TRBJ1-4
cdr3_aa: ASSQSGTGNEKLF

v_call: TRBV6-6
cdr3_length: 10
j_call: TRBJ1-4
cdr3_aa: ASRGGNEKLF

v_call: TRBV2
cdr3_length: 11
j_call: TRBJ1-2
cdr3_aa: ASRVVPQLGYT

v_call: TRBV10-3
cdr3_length: 11
j_call: TRBJ1-1
cdr3_aa: AISEIPDTEAF

v_call: TRBV6-5
cdr3_length: 13
j_call: TRBJ1-2
cdr3_aa: ASSYSSGGIYGYT

v_call: TRBV6-6
cdr3_length: 13
j_call: TRBJ1-1
cdr3_aa: ASRPAGASNTEAF

v_call: TRBV5-1
cdr3_length: 13
j_call: TRBJ2-1
cdr3_aa: ASSWGQGALDEQF

v_call: TRBV2
cdr3_length: 12
j_call: TRBJ1-1
cdr3_aa: ASSEAGGNTEAF

v_call: TRBV7-2
cdr3_length: 12
j_call: TRBJ1-5
cdr3_aa: ASSLTQGLQPQH

v_call: TRBV19
cdr3_length: 13
j_call: TRBJ2-7
cdr3_aa: ASSMGEGISYEQY

v_call: TRBV5-1
cdr3_length: 15
j_call: TRBJ1-2
cdr3_aa: ASSSIGQALPFYGYT

v_call: TRBV19
cdr3_length: 11
j_call: TRBJ1-2
cdr3_aa: ASSPDRTLGYT

v_call: TRBV3-1/TRBV3-2
cdr3_length: 11
j_call: TRBJ1-1
cdr3_aa: ASSQGRYTEAF

v_call: TRBV12-3/TRBV12-4
cdr3_length: 11
j_call: TRBJ1-1
cdr3_aa: ASSDPPNTEAF

v_call: TRBV2
cdr3_length: 11
j_call: TRBJ2-7
cdr3_aa: ASSEANTYEQY

v_call: TRBV7-9
cdr3_length: 12
j_call: TRBJ2-7
cdr3_aa: ASSWETGGGEQY

v_call: TRBV29-1
cdr3_length: 11
j_call: TRBJ2-7
cdr3_aa: SVEDLLGYEQY

v_call: TRBV3-1/TRBV3-2
cdr3_length: 12
j_call: TRBJ1-2
cdr3_aa: ASSLHGGVYGYT

v_call: TRBV2
cdr3_length: 13
j_call: TRBJ2-3
cdr3_aa: ASSTRTGGTDTQY

v_call: TRBV19
cdr3_length: 10
j_call: TRBJ1-5
cdr3_aa: ASGLENQPQH

v_call: TRBV5-4
cdr3_length: 15
j_call: TRBJ2-2
cdr3_aa: ASSSGTSGTNTGELF

v_call: TRBV7-3
cdr3_length: 12
j_call: TRBJ2-1
cdr3_aa: ASSFTVGGNEQF